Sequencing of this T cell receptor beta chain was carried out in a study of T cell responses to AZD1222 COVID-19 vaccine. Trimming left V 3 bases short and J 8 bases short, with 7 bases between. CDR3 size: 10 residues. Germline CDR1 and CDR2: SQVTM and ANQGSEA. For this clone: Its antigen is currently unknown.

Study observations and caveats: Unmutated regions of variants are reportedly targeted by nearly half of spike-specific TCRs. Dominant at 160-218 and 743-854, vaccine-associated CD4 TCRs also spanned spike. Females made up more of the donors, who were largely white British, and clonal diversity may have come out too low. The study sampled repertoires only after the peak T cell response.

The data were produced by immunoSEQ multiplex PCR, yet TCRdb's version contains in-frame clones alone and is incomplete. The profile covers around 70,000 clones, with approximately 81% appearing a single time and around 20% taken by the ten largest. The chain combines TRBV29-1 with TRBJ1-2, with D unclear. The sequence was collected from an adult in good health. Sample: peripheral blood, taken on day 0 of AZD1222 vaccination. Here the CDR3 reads CSVDSMGYTF. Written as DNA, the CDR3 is TGCAGCGTTGACTCCATGGGCTACACCTTC.